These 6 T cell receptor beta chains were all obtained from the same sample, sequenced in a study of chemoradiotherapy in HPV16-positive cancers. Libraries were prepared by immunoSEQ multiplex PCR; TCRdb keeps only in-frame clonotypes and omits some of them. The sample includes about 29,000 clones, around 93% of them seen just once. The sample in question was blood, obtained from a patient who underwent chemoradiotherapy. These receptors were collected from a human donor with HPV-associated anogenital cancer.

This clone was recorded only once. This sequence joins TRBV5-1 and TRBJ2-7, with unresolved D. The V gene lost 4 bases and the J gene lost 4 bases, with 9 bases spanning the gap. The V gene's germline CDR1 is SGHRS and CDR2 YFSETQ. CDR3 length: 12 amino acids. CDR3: CASSPDGYEQYF. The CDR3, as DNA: TGCGCCAGCAGCCCTGACGGTTACGAGCAGTACTTC.

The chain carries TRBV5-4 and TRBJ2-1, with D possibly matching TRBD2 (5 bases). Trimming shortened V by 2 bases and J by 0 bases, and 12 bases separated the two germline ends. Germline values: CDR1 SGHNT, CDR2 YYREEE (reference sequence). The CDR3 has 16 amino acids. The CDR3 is CASSFWLAYSYNEQFF. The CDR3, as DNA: TGTGCCAGCAGCTTTTGGCTAGCATACTCCTACAATGAGCAGTTCTTC.

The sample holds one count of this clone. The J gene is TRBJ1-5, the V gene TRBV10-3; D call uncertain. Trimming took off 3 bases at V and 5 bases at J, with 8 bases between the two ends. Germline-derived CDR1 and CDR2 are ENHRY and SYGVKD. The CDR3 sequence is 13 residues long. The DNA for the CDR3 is TGTGCCATCAGTGAATCAAGGTATCAGCCCCAGCATTTT. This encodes CAISESRYQPQHF.

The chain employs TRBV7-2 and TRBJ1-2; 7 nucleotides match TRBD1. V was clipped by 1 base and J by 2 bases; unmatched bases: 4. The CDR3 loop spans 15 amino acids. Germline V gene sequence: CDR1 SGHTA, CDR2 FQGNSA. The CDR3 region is CASSLVAGQNYGYTF. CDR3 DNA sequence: TGTGCCAGCAGCTTAGTCGCGGGACAGAACTATGGCTACACCTTC. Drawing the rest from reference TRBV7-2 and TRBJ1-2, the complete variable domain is GAGVSQSPSNKVTEKGKDVELRCDPISGHTALYWYRQSLGQGLEFLIYFQGNSAPDKSGLPSDRFSAERTGGSVSTLTIQRTQQEDSAVYLCASSLVAGQNYGYTFGSGTRLTVV.

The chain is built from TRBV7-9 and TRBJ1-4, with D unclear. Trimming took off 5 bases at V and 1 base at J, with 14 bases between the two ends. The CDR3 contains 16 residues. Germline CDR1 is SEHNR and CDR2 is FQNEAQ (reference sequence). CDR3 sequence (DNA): TGTGCCAGCAGCCCTAGGGCGGCGGGAACTAATGAAAAACTGTTTTTT. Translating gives CASSPRAAGTNEKLFF. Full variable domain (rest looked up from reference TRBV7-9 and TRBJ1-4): DTGVSQNPRHKITKRGQNVTFRCDPISEHNRLYWYRQTLGQGPEFLTYFQNEAQLEKSRLLSDRFSAERPKGSFSTLEIQRTEQGDSAMYLCASSPRAAGTNEKLFFGSGTQLSVL.

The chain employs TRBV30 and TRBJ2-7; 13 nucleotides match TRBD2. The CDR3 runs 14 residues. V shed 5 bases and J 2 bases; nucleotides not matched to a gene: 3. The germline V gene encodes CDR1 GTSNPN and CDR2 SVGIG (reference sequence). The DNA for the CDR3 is TGTGCCTGGCAGGGACTAGCGGGACCCTACGAGCAGTACTTC. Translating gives CAWQGLAGPYEQYF. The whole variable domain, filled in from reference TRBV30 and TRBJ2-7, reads SQTIHQWPATLVQPVGSPLSLECTVEGTSNPNLYWYRQAAGRGLQLLFYSVGIGQISSEVPQNLSASRPQDRQFILSSKKLLLSDSGFYLCAWQGLAGPYEQYFGPGTRLTVT.